This TCR beta chain was captured by sequencing in a study of cytomegalovirus exposure and HLA in healthy donors. Vbeta (60) and Jbeta (13) primers were used in the PCR. Clones were read by immunoSEQ multiplex PCR, and TCRdb kept only the in-frame ones, dropping some. This sample has 100,000 or so clones, with about three quarters found just once. Sequencing was performed on PBMCs. This clonotype was sampled from a male donor in good health and CMV-seropositive.

The CDR3 region has the DNA TGCGCCAGCAGCTTGACAGGGAGTGCCACAGATACGCAGTATTTT. Protein sequence: CASSLTGSATDTQYF. The genes are TRBV5-1 and TRBJ2-3, with D perhaps TRBD1 (6 bases). Deletions cut 1 base from V and 2 bases from J, with 11 bases between. Germline V gene lookup returns CDR1 SGHRS and CDR2 YFSETQ. This CDR3 is 15 amino acids long.